The entry below describes one T cell receptor beta chain. This clonotype appeared a few times. Its antigen is still unknown. No quality values exist for individual bases; no much larger clone is one base distant. Preparation of the library involved PCR. Sequenced on an Illumina HiSeq 2500. To normalize quantification of the TCRbeta repertoire, the TCR libraries were built with molecular barcoding that relied on unique molecular identifiers. TCRdb itself trimmed the public reads at Q25 with fastp, ran MiXCR and retained productive beta chains. Every entry covers one CDR3 protein and lists the most common genes and DNA from its rows. Recorded for this sample are 7,000 to 9,500 distinct CDR3 sequences; under 20% of them occurred a single time. The ten biggest clones cover more than 75% of the sample. Interpreted using the paper, the time point label stands for: day 60 (about 2 months) after transplantation. Per the publication, the treatment or condition label means: allogeneic hematopoietic cell transplantation with graft depleted of TCRalphabeta T cells and CD19 B cells. TCRalphabeta/CD19-depleted allogeneic hematopoietic cell grafts were given to the transplant recipients, all of whom were children.

The CDR3 measures 15 amino acids from cysteine to phenylalanine. The retained sequence is limited to the CDR3, 45 bases, with the frame set at the first base. The germline V gene specifies KGHSH as CDR1 and LQKENI as CDR2. V has 2 bases trimmed and J has 8 bases trimmed; junction bases matching no gene number 7. This sample is drawn from a study of T-cell reconstitution after alpha-beta-depleted transplantation in children (dated by TCRdb to 2016 to 2017). Regarding the complete study: Using TCR repertoire profiling, the study followed T-cell immune reconstitution in a quantitative way in children after TCRalphabeta/CD19-depleted allogeneic hematopoietic cell transplantation.

Overall results and qualifications from the work: About two months after transplant, the apparently early recovery of alphabetaT-cell counts reportedly depended on just several hundred clones that had expanded rapidly and came from non-depleted graft cells. The high TCRbeta diversity at day 60 in some patients was ascribed to recipient T cells and intrathymic progenitors that had survived conditioning. The frequencies of hyperexpanded clones fell over the following months, and after one year, T-cell counts and TCRbeta diversity were mostly attributed to newly produced T cells.

The sequenced sample was PBMCs, mostly from graft donor cells, obtained 60 days after TCRalphabeta/CD19-depleted stem cell transplant. The TCR originated in a girl under three years old who had a stem cell transplant for combined immunodeficiency, so the T cells may come from the graft donor. The sequence links TRBV18 to TRBJ2-1; TRBD2 aligns with 9 central bases. The nucleotide sequence reads TGTGCCAGCTCACCAGGACTAGCGAAGGTGGATGAGCAGTTCTTC. It specifies CASSPGLAKVDEQFF.